This T cell receptor (beta chain) was found in a study of cytomegalovirus exposure and HLA in healthy donors. Regarding the study as a whole: Reportedly, diagnosis of cytomegalovirus status by the classifier showed high specificity and sensitivity.

This table comes from immunoSEQ multiplex PCR, and its TCRdb copy is limited to in-frame clones, with some not included. The sample comprises tens of thousands of clones, 84% of which are singletons, and over 10% rests with the top ten. V gave up 6 bases and J gave up 2 bases; unmatched junction bases: 3. From germline, CDR1 is MDHEN and CDR2 SYDVKM. The CDR3 sequence is 14 residues long. The donors were members of the validation cohort, which comprised roughly 130 subjects and was separate from the first cohort of 670 or so subjects. A note on this clone: Antigen unknown.

The V and J genes are TRBV28 and TRBJ2-7; 11 nucleotides line up with TRBD1. What was sequenced was PBMCs. This TCR derives from a woman aged 18-29 years in good health and CMV-seropositive. CDR3: CASRGTGGAYEQYF. The CDR3 DNA follows: TGTGCCAGCAGGGGGACAGGGGGGGCCTACGAGCAGTACTTC.